This T cell receptor beta chain originates from a study of shared clonotypes between healthy human individuals. Study observations and caveats: Naive CD4 clonotypes overlapped across a handful of donors at approximately 5.3%. Large sequencing depth failed to make sorted-subset sequencing complete, rarefaction showed.

In the case of this clone: Its antigen is still unknown.

Method: immunoSEQ multiplex PCR; TCRdb's copy keeps in-frame clones and lacks some. Among over a million clones, over 95% were seen once, and the ten largest hold roughly 1.2%. The sequencing input was naive CD4+ T cells sorted from blood. Regarding subset: CD45RA+ positively selected. This sequence was found in a man aged 25 to 40 in good health.

CDR3 in amino acids: CASSLSRTATDTQYF. The CDR3 DNA reads as TGCGCCAGCAGCTTGTCCAGGACAGCCACAGATACGCAGTATTTT. The rearrangement links TRBV5-1 to TRBJ2-3; the D gene is possibly TRBD1 (6 bases). The CDR3 length is 15 residues. Germline CDR1 and CDR2: SGHRS and YFSETQ. Trimming stripped 1 base from V and 2 bases from J, with 11 bases between.